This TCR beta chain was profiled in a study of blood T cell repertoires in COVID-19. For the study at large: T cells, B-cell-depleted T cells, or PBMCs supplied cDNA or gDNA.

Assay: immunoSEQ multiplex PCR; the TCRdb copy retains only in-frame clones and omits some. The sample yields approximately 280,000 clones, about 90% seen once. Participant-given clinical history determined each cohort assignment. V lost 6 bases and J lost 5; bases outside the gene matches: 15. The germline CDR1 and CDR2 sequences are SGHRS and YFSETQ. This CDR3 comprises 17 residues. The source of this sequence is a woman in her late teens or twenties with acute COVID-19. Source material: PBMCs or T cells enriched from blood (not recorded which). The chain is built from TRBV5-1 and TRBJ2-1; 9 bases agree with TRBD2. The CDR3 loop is CASTYNGRVAGDNEQFF. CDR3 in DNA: TGCGCCAGCACCTACAATGGGCGGGTAGCGGGAGACAATGAGCAGTTCTTC.